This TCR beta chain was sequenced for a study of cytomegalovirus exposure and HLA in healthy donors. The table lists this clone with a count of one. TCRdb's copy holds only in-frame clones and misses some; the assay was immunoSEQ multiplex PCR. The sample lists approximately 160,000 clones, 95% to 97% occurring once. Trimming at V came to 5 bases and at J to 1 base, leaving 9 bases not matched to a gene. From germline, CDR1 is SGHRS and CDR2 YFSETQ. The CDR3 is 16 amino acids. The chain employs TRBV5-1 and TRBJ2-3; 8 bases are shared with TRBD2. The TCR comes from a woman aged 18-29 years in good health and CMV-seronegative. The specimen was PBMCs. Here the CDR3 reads CASRMGLGRRTDTQYF. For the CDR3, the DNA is TGCGCCAGCAGAATGGGACTAGGACGCCGCACAGATACGCAGTATTTT.